This entry lists 20 T cell receptor beta chains sequenced from one sample in a study of vaccination and CD4 T cells after COVID-19 (dated 2022 in TCRdb). Their recognized antigens are unknown. The treatment or condition label, as the study defines it: roughly ten-day PBMC culture with coronavirus spike peptide pools or control peptides (ViraFEST assay). CD4+ T cells from unexposed donors were collected before the COVID-19 pandemic (2011-2018). Library preparation was by PCR. Reads for this sample came from an Illumina iSeq 100. DNA from cultured CD4+ T cells underwent TCR sequencing with the Oncomine TCR Beta short-read assay at the Johns Hopkins FTIC core. The public reads were reprocessed in TCRdb via fastp at Q25 and MiXCR, keeping in-frame beta chains. Entries are consolidated by CDR3 protein sequence, retaining the most common genes and DNA. The sample yields about 9,800 distinct CDR3 sequences; around 38% were counted once. The ten largest clones capture about an eighth of the sample.

The source material was CD4+ T cells from blood, cultured in vitro. The receptors were gathered from a human donor in good health.

The chain links TRBV2 to TRBJ2-7; 9 bases line up with TRBD1. CDR3 size: 15 residues. Germline CDR1 reads SNHLY; CDR2 reads FYNNEI. J gave up 5 bases and V 5 bases, and 10 bases lay outside the gene matches. The CDR3 here is CASSLTGDRAHEQYF. The CDR3 DNA reads TGTGCCAGCAGTCTCACCGGGGACAGGGCTCACGAGCAGTACTTC.

The genes are TRBV6-1 and TRBJ2-5; the D is unclear. CDR1 and CDR2 from the germline V gene are MNHNS and SASEGT. With 6 bases removed from V and 1 base from J, the gap between germline ends came to 15 bases. The CDR3 has 15 amino acids. In nucleotides, the CDR3 is TGTGCCAGCAGACAAGGTCTAACTATCCAAGAGACCCAGTACTTC. It is translated as CASRQGLTIQETQYF.

The V call is TRBV7-9, the J call TRBJ1-5; tentatively, D is TRBD1 (5 bases). Trimming removed 2 bases at V and 3 bases at J, with 8 bases between. Germline CDR1 reads SEHNR; CDR2 reads FQNEAQ (reference sequence). The CDR3 covers 14 residues. This CDR3 reads CASSLKGDNQPQHF. As DNA, the CDR3 is TGTGCCAGCAGCTTAAAAGGGGACAATCAGCCCCAGCATTTT.

The chain joins TRBV4-1 to TRBJ1-1; no clear D. CDR3 size: 16 residues. CDR1 is MGHRA, CDR2 YSYEKL, per germline. Deletions cut 5 bases from V and 0 bases from J, with 16 bases between. CDR3 in DNA: TGCGCCAGCAGCAGCCCGTCCGGACGTGTGAACACTGAAGCTTTCTTT. It specifies CASSSPSGRVNTEAFF.

Only a few counts were recorded for this clonotype. The rearrangement joins TRBV11-2 to TRBJ2-7; perhaps TRBD1 as D (7 bases). Per the germline V gene, CDR1 is SGHAT and CDR2 is FQNNGV. The CDR3 runs 14 residues. V was clipped by 5 bases and J by 7 bases, with 18 bases between them. The CDR3 coding sequence is TGTGCCAGCAGCGCGGCAGGGGGGCAACGGGAGCAGTACTTC. This encodes CASSAAGGQREQYF.

This clonotype appeared a few times. The gene calls are TRBV6-2 or TRBV6-3 and TRBJ2-3; TRBD2 agrees at 15 bases. J lost 5 bases, V lost 6 bases, and 6 bases had no gene match. This CDR3 is built from 16 residues. The germline gives CDR1 MNHEY, CDR2 SVGEGT. The CDR3 here is CASRLGLAGGLDTQYF. CDR3 nucleotides: TGTGCCAGCAGACTCGGACTAGCGGGGGGGTTAGATACGCAGTATTTT.

This clonotype turned up a few times. The chain links TRBV27 to TRBJ1-2; D might be TRBD1 (6 bases). V was clipped by 3 bases and J by 8 bases, with 13 bases between them. Germline loops: CDR1 MNHEY, CDR2 SMNVEV (reference sequence). The CDR3 spans 13 residues. In DNA, the CDR3 is TGTGCCAGCAGTTTCTCAGGGGTTGGCGGCTACACCTTC. This codes for CASSFSGVGGYTF.

J is TRBJ1-5 and V is TRBV11-2; the D gene is possibly TRBD1 (5 bases). In germline, CDR1 is SGHAT, CDR2 FQNNGV. V was clipped by 4 bases and J by 7 bases, with 17 bases between them. CDR3 length: 15 residues. The CDR3: CASSSGTLTGQPQHF. The CDR3 DNA is TGTGCCAGCAGCTCCGGGACTCTCACGGGGCAGCCCCAGCATTTT.

This chain connects TRBV6-5 to TRBJ1-2; D perhaps matches TRBD1 (5 bases). CDR1 and CDR2 from the germline V gene are MNHEY and SVGAGI. The CDR3 length is 14 residues. V shed 2 bases and J shed 2 bases, with 9 bases lying between them. CDR3 nucleotide sequence: TGTGCCAGCAGTTACCGGGCAGGGAACTATGGCTACACCTTC. It codes for CASSYRAGNYGYTF.

This clonotype was seen a handful of times. The V call is TRBV6-2 or TRBV6-3, the J call TRBJ2-5, with D tentatively TRBD1 (6 bases). Germline values: CDR1 MNHEY, CDR2 SVGEGT. The CDR3 consists of 13 residues. V lost 7 bases, J lost 1 base, and 10 bases lay in between. The CDR3 DNA is TGTGCCAGCATGCCACAGGGCCAAGAGACCCAGTACTTC. Protein sequence: CASMPQGQETQYF.

This clonotype showed up just a few times. This chain links TRBV24-1 with TRBJ2-1; 12 bases map to TRBD2. CDR3 length equals 15 residues. Germline CDR1 reads KGHDR; CDR2 reads SFDVKD. The trim removed 6 bases at V and 6 bases at J, leaving 5 bases unmatched. CDR3 nucleotide sequence: TGTGCCACCAGTTTAACTAGCGGGGGGTTCAATGAGCAGTTCTTC. Translation gives CATSLTSGGFNEQFF.

The rearrangement links TRBV15 to TRBJ1-3; D uncertain. CDR3 size: 14 residues. Germline values: CDR1 LNHNV, CDR2 YYDKDF (reference sequence). Trimming removed 7 bases from V and 1 base from J, with 11 bases in between. The CDR3 sequence: CATTRALSGNTIYF. CDR3 bases: TGTGCCACCACCCGGGCCCTATCTGGAAACACCATATATTTT.

The rearrangement joins TRBV7-2 to TRBJ2-3; 11 nucleotides line up with TRBD2. CDR1 is SGHTA and CDR2 is FQGNSA in the germline V gene. The ends lost 7 bases at V and 4 bases at J; junction bases unmatched: 10. The CDR3 totals 16 residues. In DNA, the CDR3 is TGTGCCAGCAATCGAGCGGGACTAGCGGCAGCAGATACGCAGTATTTT. It encodes CASNRAGLAAADTQYF.

The chain recombines TRBV7-2 with TRBJ2-5; weak D call: TRBD2 (6 bases). V lost 5 bases and J 1 base, leaving 8 bases between the germline ends. The CDR3 consists of 13 residues. Germline CDR1 reads SGHTA; CDR2 reads FQGNSA. In DNA, the CDR3 is TGTGCCAGCAGCAGGGACTTCCAAGAGACCCAGTACTTC. Translating it yields CASSRDFQETQYF.

The chain joins TRBV7-2 to TRBJ2-5; D is perhaps TRBD1 (6 bases). Trimming shortened V by 5 bases and J by 5 bases, and 12 bases separated the two germline ends. Germline assignment: CDR1 SGHTA and CDR2 FQGNSA. This CDR3 is built from 13 residues. CDR3 sequence (DNA): TGTGCCAGCAGCCGGACAGCTAGCGAGACCCAGTACTTC. As protein: CASSRTASETQYF.

This chain links TRBV20-1 with TRBJ2-7, with 9 positions matching TRBD1. CDR1 DFQATT and CDR2 SNEGSKA come from the germline V gene (reference sequence). Trimming took 7 bases from V and 9 from J; bases not matched to a gene: 10. The CDR3 loop spans 12 amino acids. The chain's CDR3 is CSGTGDPTGQYF. CDR3 coding DNA: TGCAGTGGGACAGGGGACCCCACCGGGCAGTACTTC.

The chain links TRBV9 to TRBJ1-3; D ambiguous. There are 13 residues in the CDR3. Germline V gene sequence: CDR1 SGDLS, CDR2 YYNGEE. V lost 0 bases and J lost 3, with 4 bases in between. The CDR3 reads CASSVGDGNTIYF. CDR3 coding DNA: TGTGCCAGCAGCGTAGGGGATGGAAACACCATATATTTT.

The chain uses TRBV5-1 and TRBJ2-7; 8 bases match TRBD1. This CDR3 is 14 amino acids long. With V trimmed by 0 bases and J by 7 bases, 6 bases remained unmatched. Germline V gene sequence: CDR1 SGHRS, CDR2 YFSETQ. CDR3 protein: CASSLGGTGNEQYF. The CDR3 DNA reads as TGCGCCAGCAGCTTGGGAGGGACAGGAAATGAGCAGTACTTC.

This clonotype came up a few times. This chain connects TRBV7-8 to TRBJ1-2; 9 bases fit TRBD1. Germline V gives CDR1 SGHVS, CDR2 FQNEAQ. The CDR3 sequence is 16 residues long. The V gene end was trimmed by 1 base and the J gene end by 1 base; junction bases not matched to a gene: 4. The CDR3 sequence: CASSLDTGGVNYGYTF. Written as DNA, the CDR3 is TGTGCCAGCAGCTTAGACACAGGGGGCGTTAACTATGGCTACACCTTC.

The rearrangement uses TRBV6-1 and TRBJ1-3; D remains unclear. In germline, CDR1 is MNHNS, CDR2 SASEGT. V lost 5 bases and J lost 3, with 5 bases in between. The CDR3 sequence is 12 residues long. The CDR3 loop reads CASSRDGNTIYF. The CDR3 nucleotides read TGTGCCAGCAGTCGAGATGGAAACACCATATATTTT.